This T cell receptor beta chain appears in the sequencing data of a study of blood T cell repertoires in COVID-19 (dated by TCRdb to the early 2020s). General notes on the study: Collaborator samples came from the United States, Italy and Spain and covered acute and convalescent phases of COVID-19. The material from the prospective study consisted of cDNA or gDNA derived from T cells, B-cell-depleted T cells, or PBMCs. Subjects who had been exposed to COVID-19, were actively infected with it, or had recovered from it provided the deeply sampled blood TCRbeta repertoires that made up the dataset. The repertoires were made available in a free public database intended to serve as a resource for research on the immune response to SARS-CoV-2. The samples were drawn from the first 160 participants of the ongoing ImmuneRACE study and from over 950 subjects provided by 6 global collaborators. The sample metadata nearly always contained a de-identified subject ID, COVID-19 status, age in years and sex. Where available, HLA class I and class II types were obtained from metadata supplied by the sample provider rather than from assay-based typing. What the study reported, not specific to this receptor: How much clinical and demographic metadata was included differed by source and by participant, and the metadata was provided uncurated.

Turning to this clone: Its antigen is currently not known. No qualities accompany the bases; no much larger clone lies one base away.

One collaborating source in Seattle enrolled patients during active infection and followed them longitudinally through the course of disease. Whole blood was collected in K2EDTA tubes by collaborating institutions according to the institutions' own protocols. For TCRbeta analysis, collaborators shipped samples as frozen whole blood, isolated PBMCs, or DNA extracted from either of those sample types. For CDR1 and CDR2, the germline V gene lists SGHAT and FQNNGV. Counted from cysteine to phenylalanine, this CDR3 has 16 amino acids. The kept DNA is CDR3 alone, 48 bases in frame from the first base. Compared with germline, V lacks 7 bases and J lacks 4 bases; bases without a gene match: 12. TCRbeta CDR3 regions were amplified from genomic DNA by means of the immunoSEQ Assay, a bias-controlled multiplex PCR. Under the source paper's analysis protocol: Within the assay, amplification of reference gene primers was used to estimate how many nucleated cells each sample contained. To quantify the absolute abundance of each unique TCRbeta CDR3 rearrangement, sequence reads were collapsed and filtered. For each sample, productive Simpson clonality was calculated by taking the square root of Simpson's diversity index across productive rearrangements. TCRdb took over this immuneACCESS table, retaining in-frame rearrangements with V and J assigned. Such tables are incomplete; in checked studies, under half of the missing clones stem from an unresolved V gene, and the remainder is unexplained. Clonal size and the V and J genes are those of that table, whereas D and trimming came from the DNA. The sample records roughly 200,000 clones, approximately 91% of which are singletons. The ten largest make up roughly a sixth of the sample.

The clonotype was recovered from a man aged 45-60 years with COVID-19, enrolled during active disease. Sequences were obtained from peripheral blood. The sequence is built from TRBV11-2 and TRBJ2-1, and 8 junction bases match TRBD2. The CDR3 protein sequence reads: CASIARESGGYNEQFF. The DNA reads as follows: TGTGCCAGCATCGCTCGGGAAAGCGGGGGATACAATGAGCAGTTCTTC.